The T cell receptor beta chain under discussion was sequenced for a study of persistence of HIV-infected CD4 T cells (dated by TCRdb to 2019 to 2021). Regarding the complete study: The study isolated CMV- and HIV-1 Gag-responding CD4+ T cells from ART-treated individuals to examine antigen-driven clonal expansion of HIV-1-infected cells. The TCR cluster analysis across participants included 8 participants for CMV and roughly seven participants for Gag. The clonality of all cells in each sorted population was assessed by TCRbeta sequencing, whereas the clonality of infected cells was assessed by proviral sequencing. The median time participants had been on suppressive ART was less than ten years. Peripheral blood samples of up to about 180 mL were obtained at multiple time points, with the exception of two participants, for whom leukapheresis was performed at a single time point. What the work shows at the level of the full study, not this receptor alone: Bulk TCR analyses could not be restricted to the rare CMV-responding cells that actually carried HIV-1 proviruses. Significantly lower TCRbeta richness was observed in CMV- and Gag-responding cells than in anti-CD3/anti-CD28-responding cells, and higher oligoclonality was observed in CMV-responding cells than in CD3/CD28-stimulated and Gag-responding cells. Only a small number of individuals took part in the study, and the range of antigens tested was limited. Within the same sorted populations, TCR oligoclonality correlated with proviral oligoclonality. Degenerate expanded CDR3beta sequences were enriched in antigen-responding cells, suggesting convergent selection of CD4+ responses to CMV and Gag.

The V and J ends are trimmed by 0 bases and 0 bases, leaving 9 bases between them. Its CDR3 holds 15 amino acids, cysteine through phenylalanine. Of all the DNA, just the CDR3 is kept, 45 bases in frame from base 1. As regards this clone: Its binding antigen is unknown. Base qualities are not recorded, but no much larger clone differs from it by a single base.

The sample's treatment or condition label is to be understood as: suppressive antiretroviral therapy. Cells were stimulated with lysates of CMV-infected fibroblasts at around 10 ug/mL. Memory CD4+ T cells that did not respond, being CD40L-negative, CD69-negative and CD45RO-high, were sorted as memory populations depleted of antigen-responding cells. Participants were HIV-1-infected adults who started suppressive ART during chronic infection. For at least 4 years, the participants' plasma HIV-1 RNA had been undetectable, below 50 copies/mL. To be included, participants needed a CD4+ T cell count above 400 cells/uL and a positive CMV serology. Before stimulation, PBMCs were isolated using density centrifugation and then depleted of CD8+ T cells. For roughly 18 hours, CD8-depleted PBMCs were stimulated with anti-CD28/CD49d costimulation, a CD40-blocking antibody, and enfuvirtide, which was added to prevent new infections. Sorting was done on either a Beckman Coulter MoFlo Legacy or an XDP sorter, and propidium iodide was used to exclude dead cells. Genomic DNA was extracted with the QIAamp DNA Mini Kit for samples above one million cells, otherwise with the Quick-DNA Microprep Kit.

The immunoSEQ hsTCRB assay version 4 in survey mode was used to sequence TCRbeta repertoires from genomic DNA. For TCRbeta sequencing, genomic DNA was diluted to roughly 11 ng/uL, and up to 1 ug was used per sample. From the authors' description of their analysis: TCRbeta data analysis was done in ImmunoSeq Analyzer 3.0, and diversity was calculated on productive nucleotide rearrangements. The improved Chao index was used to estimate lower-bound TCR diversity, and the Gini coefficient was used to estimate clonality using the Immunarch R package. When different nucleotide rearrangements encoded the same CDR3beta amino acid sequence, each rearrangement was treated as a distinct clonotype. Differential abundance analysis found TCRbeta sequences that were significantly enriched in antigen-responding cells compared with anti-CD3/anti-CD28-activated cells. TCRs were clustered by predicted peptide-MHC specificity with GLIPH2, both within individual participants and across merged participant data sets. The table comes from immuneACCESS by way of TCRdb, which keeps in-frame sequences with V and J called. Part of the clones is missing from these tables; in studies checked, under half for an unresolved V gene and the rest for unknown reasons. V and J calls plus clone size are reproduced from that table; the DNA served to infer D and trimming. This sample lists approximately 31,000 clones; roughly 82% were detected once. Of the sample, more than 0.85% falls within the top ten clones.

The sequence derives from an adult man with HIV who was CMV-seropositive. The input for sequencing was CD4+ T cells sorted from PBMCs after approximately 20-hour stimulation, taken from a patient who received antiretroviral therapy. Taken with the paper, the label for cell subset or site translates to: CD40L-CD69- CD45RO-high memory CD4 T cells not responding to CMV lysate. The chain is made from TRBV23-1 and TRBJ2-7; the D gene is tentatively TRBD1 or TRBD2, each matching 6 bases. Being an ORF, TRBV23-1 has a function that is uncertain. The CDR3 region: CASSQSGGPSYEQYF. The DNA sequence follows: TGCGCCAGCAGTCAATCGGGGGGCCCCTCCTACGAGCAGTACTTC.